Below are 23 T cell receptor beta chains sequenced from a single sample in a study of T cell responses to AZD1222 COVID-19 vaccine. Assay used: immunoSEQ multiplex PCR; TCRdb lists only in-frame clones, some missing. The sample consists of about 100,000 clones, 80% to 95% of them appearing once. Specimen: peripheral blood, collected 28 days after the second AZD1222 dose. These receptors were obtained from an adult who received the AZD1222 COVID-19 vaccine.

V is TRBV7-9 and J is TRBJ2-1, with 7 bases identical to TRBD2. The CDR3 contains 17 residues. The germline CDR1 and CDR2 sequences are SEHNR and FQNEAQ (reference sequence). The J segment lost 0 bases and the V segment lost 4 bases, leaving 9 bases of the junction unmatched. For the CDR3, the DNA is TGTGCCAGCAGCTCCCCTTACCGCGGGAGCTCCTACAATGAGCAGTTCTTC. The encoded protein is CASSSPYRGSSYNEQFF.

This clone was observed once. The CDR3 sequence is CASSFVPLIGNTIYF. In DNA, the CDR3 is TGTGCCAGCAGTTTCGTTCCCCTTATTGGAAACACCATATATTTT. The V call is TRBV27, the J call TRBJ1-3, with unresolved D. CDR3 length: 15 amino acids. Trimming shortened V by 3 bases and J by 3 bases, and 12 bases separated the two germline ends. Germline CDR1 reads MNHEY; CDR2 reads SMNVEV (reference sequence).

The chain links TRBV3-1 (or the pseudogene TRBV3-2) to TRBJ2-1; 8 bases align to TRBD2. This CDR3 contains 14 residues. From germline, CDR1 is LGHDT and CDR2 YNNKEL (reference sequence). V shed 0 bases, J shed 13 bases, and the junction held 8 bases outside the gene matches. This CDR3 is CASSQEEREGPQFF. CDR3 in DNA: TGTGCCAGCAGCCAAGAAGAACGGGAGGGCCCCCAGTTCTTC.

This clone was picked up one time. The genes are TRBV4-3 and TRBJ2-6; the D is unclear. V lost 2 bases and J lost 0, with 11 bases in between. CDR1 LGHNA and CDR2 YSLEER come from the germline V gene. The CDR3 length is 17 residues. The CDR3 sequence is CASSQYIRGSGANVLTF. CDR3 in DNA: TGCGCCAGCAGCCAATATATACGCGGCTCTGGGGCCAACGTCCTGACTTTC.

Points on this clone: One end of the junction does not line up with germline, which may come from a read error. The gene calls are TRBV27 and TRBJ2-7; 9 nucleotides agree with TRBD2. CDR3 length equals 15 residues. Looked up from germline, CDR1 is MNHEY and CDR2 is SMNVEV (reference sequence). The DNA of the CDR3 is TGTGCCAGCAGCTTATCCAGCGGGGGGCCCTACGAGCAGTACTTC. This translates into CASSLSSGGPYEQYF.

The chain combines TRBV6-6 with TRBJ2-1; 12 bases agree with TRBD1. Germline trimming cut 4 bases from V and 5 bases from J; bases unmatched to any gene: 6. The CDR3 runs 16 residues. Germline-derived CDR1 and CDR2 are MNHNY and SVGAGI (reference sequence). The CDR3 region is CASSWGTGGLHNEQFF. DNA for the CDR3: TGTGCCAGCAGTTGGGGGACAGGGGGCTTACACAATGAGCAGTTCTTC.

The CDR3 is CSAREGPLHF. In DNA form, the CDR3 reads TGCAGTGCTAGGGAGGGTCCCCTCCACTTT. This chain connects TRBV20-1 to TRBJ1-6; D not resolved. Per germline, CDR1 DFQATT and CDR2 SNEGSKA (reference sequence). The CDR3 is 10 amino acids. Trimming removed 3 bases from V and 13 bases from J, with 7 bases in between.

The CDR3 region has the DNA TGTGCCAGCAGCCTCGGGAGGGGAGGGGAAAAACTGTTTTTT. This gives the protein CASSLGRGGEKLFF. The chain couples TRBV11-2 to TRBJ1-4; weak D call: TRBD1 (5 bases). The CDR3 sequence is 14 residues long. Trimming left V 5 bases short and J 8 bases short, with 15 bases between. Germline CDR1 SGHAT, CDR2 FQNNGV.

V usage is TRBV18 and J usage is TRBJ2-5; 7 nucleotides line up with TRBD1. The CDR3 loop spans 14 amino acids. Germline V CDR1 and CDR2: KGHSH, LQKENI. V shed 2 bases and J 3 bases; nucleotides not matched to a gene: 3. The CDR3 DNA reads as TGTGCCAGCTCACCAAGGGACAGTAAAGAGACCCAGTACTTC. It is translated as CASSPRDSKETQYF.

This clone was counted a few times. This sequence joins TRBV5-5 and TRBJ1-6, with TRBD1 identical over 9 bases. Trimming removed 4 bases from V and 6 bases from J; junction bases left unmatched: 8. Per germline, CDR1 SGHKS and CDR2 YYEKEE (reference sequence). The CDR3 runs to 16 residues. CDR3 sequence reads: CASSPRTGDGNSPLHF. Written as DNA, the CDR3 is TGTGCCAGCAGCCCCCGGACAGGGGACGGTAATTCACCCCTCCACTTT.

V is TRBV28 and J is TRBJ1-5; the D gene is possibly TRBD1 (6 bases). The germline CDR1 and CDR2 sequences are MDHEN and SYDVKM. The CDR3 totals 14 residues. Trimming took off 2 bases at V and 5 bases at J, with 10 bases between the two ends. CDR3 protein: CASSLGGPHQPQHF. In DNA form, the CDR3 reads TGTGCCAGCAGTTTAGGGGGCCCCCATCAGCCCCAGCATTTT.

The chain uses TRBV20-1 and TRBJ1-1; no clear D gene. The CDR3 spans 11 residues. Trimming took 5 bases from V and 6 from J, leaving 10 bases between them. Germline V gene lookup returns CDR1 DFQATT and CDR2 SNEGSKA (reference sequence). The CDR3 here is CSAPREAEAFF. CDR3 DNA sequence: TGCAGTGCTCCAAGGGAGGCTGAAGCTTTCTTT.

The rearrangement uses TRBV6-2 or TRBV6-3 and TRBJ2-4, with D unresolved. V was pared by 4 bases and J by 1 base, with 11 bases between. The CDR3 sequence is 15 residues long. Germline V CDR1 and CDR2: MNHEY, SVGEGT. The CDR3 is CASSFPLPAKNIQYF. The DNA of the CDR3 is TGTGCCAGCAGTTTCCCCCTACCTGCCAAAAACATTCAGTACTTC.

The chain employs TRBV29-1 and TRBJ2-7; tentative D call: TRBD1 (6 bases). The V gene's germline CDR1 is SQVTM and CDR2 ANQGSEA. This CDR3 has 13 residues. The germline V and J ends were trimmed by 4 bases and 2 bases, with 12 bases remaining between them. As DNA, the CDR3 is TGCAGCGTTGTTAGGACAGATACCTACGAGCAGTACTTC. It encodes CSVVRTDTYEQYF.

The chain has TRBV19 and TRBJ1-5; 7 bases agree with TRBD1. Germline V CDR1 and CDR2: LNHDA, SQIVND (reference sequence). V dropped 6 bases and J dropped 5; count of bases not matched to a gene: 4. CDR3 length: 13 amino acids. The CDR3 DNA reads as TGTGCCAGTAGCGATACAGGGGATCAGCCCCAGCATTTT. Translating gives CASSDTGDQPQHF.

V and J are TRBV5-8 and TRBJ1-6, with D hard to call. The germline gives CDR1 SGHTS, CDR2 YDEGEE. This CDR3 contains 13 residues. V lost 3 bases and J 10 bases, leaving 11 bases between the germline ends. Written as DNA, the CDR3 is TGTGCCAGCAGCTCCCGGACCCGATCACCCCTCCACTTT. The encoded protein is CASSSRTRSPLHF.

The chain links TRBV6-2 or TRBV6-3 to TRBJ1-5; the D gene is possibly TRBD1 (6 bases). The germline V gene encodes CDR1 MNHEY and CDR2 SVGEGT. The V gene lost 3 bases and the J gene lost 1 base, with 7 bases spanning the gap. The CDR3 has 14 residues. The CDR3 region is CASSYDRSNQPQHF. Here the CDR3 DNA reads TGTGCCAGCAGTTATGACAGGAGCAATCAGCCCCAGCATTTT.

The rearrangement joins TRBV28 to TRBJ1-5; 7 positions agree with TRBD1. The CDR3 sequence is 14 residues long. The V gene end was trimmed by 6 bases and the J gene end by 5 bases; junction bases not matched to a gene: 7. The germline V gene has CDR1 MDHEN and CDR2 SYDVKM. CDR3 in DNA: TGTGCCAGCAGCCTTAGGGGGCGCGATCAGCCCCAGCATTTT. It codes for CASSLRGRDQPQHF.

The rearrangement joins TRBV27 to TRBJ2-7, with 7 bases that match TRBD1. Germline assignment: CDR1 MNHEY and CDR2 SMNVEV (reference sequence). V lost 5 bases, J lost 2 bases, and 15 bases stayed unmatched. This CDR3 contains 17 residues. The CDR3 sequence: CASSPKVSGTVTYEQYF. The CDR3, as DNA: TGTGCCAGCAGTCCAAAAGTATCCGGGACAGTGACCTACGAGCAGTACTTC.

This clone was counted a single time. The chain carries TRBV19 and TRBJ2-3; D is uncertain. V lost 5 bases, J lost 0 bases, and 9 bases lay in between. The CDR3 runs to 14 residues. Germline V lookup: CDR1 LNHDA, CDR2 SQIVND (reference sequence). CDR3 region: CASSFGSSTDTQYF. CDR3 coding DNA: TGTGCCAGTAGTTTCGGGTCTAGCACAGATACGCAGTATTTT. Full variable domain (outside the CDR3, taken from reference TRBV19 and TRBJ2-3): DGGITQSPKYLFRKEGQNVTLSCEQNLNHDAMYWYRQDPGQGLRLIYYSQIVNDFQKGDIAEGYSVSREKKESFPLTVTSAQKNPTAFYLCASSFGSSTDTQYFGPGTRLTVL.

The V and J genes are TRBV5-6 and TRBJ1-2; tentatively, D is TRBD1 (5 bases). The CDR3 length is 14 residues. In germline, CDR1 is SGHDT, CDR2 YYEEEE. Between the trimmed V and J ends, which lost 0 bases and 3 bases, there was a span of 9 bases. The CDR3 nucleotides are TGTGCCAGCAGCTTGGTTAGCAGGGACTATGGCTACACCTTC. It translates to CASSLVSRDYGYTF.

This clone is a singleton in its sample. The rearrangement joins TRBV24-1 to TRBJ2-1; 15 bases are a match to TRBD2. J gave up 7 bases and V 4 bases, and 7 bases lay outside the gene matches. Germline V gene sequence: CDR1 KGHDR, CDR2 SFDVKD. This CDR3 region has 17 residues. CDR3 DNA: TGTGCCACCAGTGACCCTGGGACTAGCGGGAGGAGGAATGAGCAGTTCTTC. Protein sequence: CATSDPGTSGRRNEQFF.

The chain recombines TRBV14 with TRBJ2-7, with TRBD1 identical over 9 bases. Germline loops: CDR1 SGHDN, CDR2 FVKESK. The CDR3 has 15 residues. V shed 4 bases, J shed 5 bases, and the junction held 9 bases outside the gene matches. CDR3 residues: CASSLVGQGVDEQYF. The CDR3 nucleotides read TGTGCCAGCAGCCTGGTGGGACAGGGAGTCGACGAGCAGTACTTC.